The 15 T cell receptor beta chains given below trace back to one sample, sequenced in a study of cytomegalovirus exposure and HLA in healthy donors. Primers: 60 Vbeta forward and 13 Jbeta reverse. The protocol was immunoSEQ multiplex PCR, while the TCRdb copy is restricted to in-frame clones and leaves out a portion. The table lists some 150,000 clones, approximately 78% of them singletons, with around 8.1% in the top ten. The sample was PBMCs. The receptors derive from a woman between 50 and 59 years old in good health and CMV-seropositive.

The table lists this clone with a count of one. The chain couples TRBV19 to TRBJ2-5; D is perhaps TRBD1 (8 bases). Per germline, CDR1 LNHDA and CDR2 SQIVND (reference sequence). The CDR3 totals 15 residues. Between the trimmed V and J ends, which lost 3 bases and 3 bases, there was a span of 14 bases. The CDR3 DNA follows: TGTGCCAGTAGTATGGACAGGGAGGGGAAAGAGACCCAGTACTTC. Amino acid sequence: CASSMDREGKETQYF. Complete variable domain (other parts from reference TRBV19 and TRBJ2-5): DGGITQSPKYLFRKEGQNVTLSCEQNLNHDAMYWYRQDPGQGLRLIYYSQIVNDFQKGDIAEGYSVSREKKESFPLTVTSAQKNPTAFYLCASSMDREGKETQYFGPGTRLLVL.

This clone was observed once. The genes are TRBV11-2 and TRBJ2-5, with 7 bases lining up with TRBD1. Germline V gives CDR1 SGHAT, CDR2 FQNNGV. CDR3 length: 13 amino acids. The ends lost 5 bases at V and 5 bases at J; junction bases unmatched: 5. CDR3 protein: CASSPTGSETQYF. The CDR3 bases are TGTGCCAGCAGCCCGACAGGGTCGGAGACCCAGTACTTC.

The V call is TRBV10-2, the J call TRBJ2-1, with 8 bases that match TRBD2. Per germline, CDR1 WSHSY and CDR2 SAAADI. Germline trimming cut 2 bases from V and 15 bases from J; bases unmatched to any gene: 12. This CDR3 region has 14 residues. The CDR3 loop is CASSEGGAGERRFF. CDR3 coding DNA: TGCGCCAGCAGTGAGGGGGGAGCGGGGGAAAGGCGGTTCTTC.

The chain recombines TRBV19 with TRBJ1-5; no definite D call. Germline V gives CDR1 LNHDA, CDR2 SQIVND (reference sequence). The V gene lost 3 bases and the J gene lost 0 bases, with 9 bases spanning the gap. The CDR3 loop spans 15 amino acids. In DNA, the CDR3 is TGTGCCAGTAGTATGAGGCCAGATAGCAATCAGCCCCAGCATTTT. Its protein is CASSMRPDSNQPQHF.

In regard to this clone: At one of its ends the junction is not consistent with the germline gene, which may arise from a read error. V usage is TRBV7-9 and J usage is TRBJ1-5; 9 nucleotides match TRBD1. Germline CDR1 is SEHNR and CDR2 is FQNEAQ (reference sequence). The CDR3 has 15 residues. CDR3 protein: CSSNRTGAGDQPQHF. In DNA form, the CDR3 reads TGTTCCAGCAACAGGACAGGGGCCGGGGATCAGCCCCAGCATTTT.

The CDR3 region has the DNA TGTGCCAGCAGTATCCCCAAAGGACTAGCGGGTTTCAATGAGCAGTTCTTC. This gives the protein CASSIPKGLAGFNEQFF. The V and J genes are TRBV28 and TRBJ2-1, with TRBD2 matching over 11 bases. Germline V gives CDR1 MDHEN, CDR2 SYDVKM. This CDR3 spans 17 amino acids. V was pared by 5 bases and J by 6 bases, with 12 bases of the junction left unmatched.

This chain links TRBV6-1 with TRBJ1-5; unclear D gene. The V and J ends lost 2 bases and 7 bases respectively, with 9 bases between them. From germline, CDR1 is MNHNS and CDR2 SASEGT. The CDR3 is 13 amino acids. The CDR3 nucleotides read TGTGCCAGCAGTGAAAACTTGCGGCAGCCCCAGCATTTT. Its protein product is CASSENLRQPQHF.

J is TRBJ2-1 and V is TRBV30, with 9 nucleotides matching TRBD2. The V segment lost 3 bases and the J segment 7 bases; nucleotides outside the gene matches: 7. Germline V CDR1 and CDR2: GTSNPN, SVGIG (reference sequence). The CDR3 loop spans 14 amino acids. The CDR3: CAWRRLAGWNEQFF. The CDR3 coding sequence is TGTGCCTGGAGACGTCTAGCGGGATGGAATGAGCAGTTCTTC.

This chain links TRBV7-2 with TRBJ2-1, with 8 nucleotides matching TRBD2. Germline CDR1 is SGHTA and CDR2 is FQGNSA. The V segment lost 3 bases and the J segment 8 bases; nucleotides outside the gene matches: 15. The CDR3 extends over 17 amino acids. CDR3 coding DNA: TGTGCCAGCAGCTTGGCCGGGACTAGGGGTTTGGCGGATGAGCAGTTCTTC. Translated: CASSLAGTRGLADEQFF.

The chain carries TRBV10-3 and TRBJ1-1; 7 bases match TRBD1. V lost 10 bases to trimming and J lost 3 bases; unmatched junction nucleotides: 8. Germline lookup yields CDR1 ENHRY and CDR2 SYGVKD. CDR3 length: 13 residues. The CDR3 region is CANARTGDTEAFF. The CDR3 region has the DNA TGTGCCAACGCCAGGACAGGCGACACTGAAGCTTTCTTT.

This chain connects TRBV6-5 to TRBJ2-3; D gene ambiguous. The CDR3 is made up of 13 amino acids. Germline loops: CDR1 MNHEY, CDR2 SVGAGI. Deletions cut 4 bases from V and 2 bases from J, with 7 bases between. CDR3 amino acids: CASSSLPTDTQYF. The CDR3, as DNA: TGTGCCAGCAGTTCCCTACCCACAGATACGCAGTATTTT.

The gene calls are TRBV4-1 and TRBJ2-5, with 7 bases that match TRBD2. With 0 bases clipped from V and 2 bases from J, the junction kept 9 bases outside the gene matches. CDR1 MGHRA and CDR2 YSYEKL come from the germline V gene. The CDR3 consists of 17 residues. CDR3 sequence reads: CASSQDAPGTTQETQYF. CDR3 bases: TGCGCCAGCAGCCAAGACGCTCCCGGGACTACGCAAGAGACCCAGTACTTC.

The chain couples TRBV27 to TRBJ1-1; TRBD1 agrees at 7 bases. Trimming removed 1 base from V and 8 bases from J; junction bases left unmatched: 4. Looked up from germline, CDR1 is MNHEY and CDR2 is SMNVEV (reference sequence). The CDR3 sequence is 13 residues long. CDR3: CASSLLGTEEAFF. The CDR3 nucleotides are TGTGCCAGCAGTTTATTGGGGACAGAAGAAGCTTTCTTT.

The genes are TRBV5-1 and TRBJ2-3; possible D gene TRBD2, 6 bases. V was pared by 4 bases and J by 1 base, with 19 bases between. The CDR3 is made up of 17 amino acids. CDR1 SGHRS and CDR2 YFSETQ come from the germline V gene. CDR3 sequence (DNA): TGCGCCAGCAGCACGTCCAGGACTCAGCGGGGCACAGATACGCAGTATTTT. This codes for CASSTSRTQRGTDTQYF.

CDR3 in amino acids: CASSLDLLQPQHF. For the CDR3, the DNA is TGTGCCAGCAGCTTAGATCTTTTGCAGCCCCAGCATTTT. This chain connects TRBV11-2 to TRBJ1-5; unclear D gene. The germline CDR1 and CDR2 sequences are SGHAT and FQNNGV. The CDR3 is 13 residues long. V dropped 0 bases and J dropped 7 bases, with 7 bases sitting between them.